Listed below are T cell receptor beta chains from one sample, sequenced in a study of CD8 T cells in Susac syndrome. TCRdb re-derived calls from the immunoSEQ multiplex PCR reads in MiXCR, one entry per CDR3 protein. The table records 150,000 to 200,000 distinct CDR3 sequences, under 95% of them present only once. Sequences were obtained from CD4+ T cells from PBMCs. These receptors originate from a human donor with multiple sclerosis. The CDR3 runs from the conserved cysteine through the conserved F or W. The order of the fields is clone size, J gene, D gene, V gene, CDR3 DNA, CDR3 protein. A D gene is named only where the DNA matches it firmly. For some rows the clone size is stated as once, few or many, or as a class when expanded; others skip it.

. | TRBJ2-5 | . | TRBV20-1 | TGCAGTCCTCGTTCGGTAGTAGCAGAGACCCAGTACTTC | CSPRSVVAETQYF
. | TRBJ2-7 | TRBD2 | TRBV7-7 | TGTGCTAGCAGCTTGGGGGGGAGTAGCGAGCAGTACTTC | CASSLGGSSEQYF
. | TRBJ1-5 | . | TRBV2 | TGTGCCAGCAGGGACGCTCTGGACAGCTCAAATCAGCCCCAGCATTTT | CASRDALDSSNQPQHF
once | TRBJ2-1 | TRBD2 | TRBV3-1 | TGTGCCAGCAGCCGCTCGGGACTAGAAGGGCAGTTCTTC | CASSRSGLEGQFF
few | TRBJ2-7 | . | TRBV5-1 | TGTGCCAGCAGCTTAGGCGGTCGGGAGCAGTACTTC | CASSLGGREQYF
. | TRBJ1-1 | TRBD1 | TRBV9 | TGTGCCAGCAGCGTAGAAGGGGGCCCGGGGGCTTTCTTT | CASSVEGGPGAFF
. | TRBJ1-2 | TRBD1 | TRBV18 | TGTGCCAGCTCACCAACAGGGGAAGAAGGCTACACCTTC | CASSPTGEEGYTF
once | TRBJ2-7 | . | TRBV6-6 | TGTGCCAGCAGTCCCCAGGGGTTCCCTTCCTACGAGCAGTACTTC | CASSPQGFPSYEQYF
. | TRBJ2-1 | TRBD2 | TRBV18 | TGTGCCAGCTCCCCAACGGCTGCGGGAGGCTACAATGAGCAGTTCTTC | CASSPTAAGGYNEQFF
. | TRBJ2-2 | . | TRBV6-1 | TGTGCCAGCAACGCTCCTGTAGATATCAACACCGGGGAGCTGTTTTTT | CASNAPVDINTGELFF
. | TRBJ2-5 | TRBD2 | TRBV9 | TGTGCCAGCAGCGCCACGGGGGGGGGCCAAGAGACCCAGTACTTC | CASSATGGGQETQYF
once | TRBJ1-1 | . | TRBV27 | TGTGCCAGCAGTTTCGGGCAGGTCATGTCCCAATCTGAAGCTTTCTTT | CASSFGQVMSQSEAFF
. | TRBJ2-5 | TRBD2 | TRBV6-5 | TGTGCCAGCAGATTCAGACTAGCGGAAGAGACCCAGTACTTC | CASRFRLAEETQYF
once | TRBJ1-6 | . | TRBV12-5 | TGTGCTAGTGGGCCCTTCAATTCACCCCTCCACTTT | CASGPFNSPLHF
. | TRBJ1-2 | . | TRBV7-2 | TGTGCCAGCAGCTTAGTACGGCAGAACTATGGCTACACCTTC | CASSLVRQNYGYTF
. | TRBJ1-1 | TRBD1 | TRBV5-1 | TGCGCCAGCGGACCAACCCCGGGACAGGCCAAAGCTTTCTTT | CASGPTPGQAKAFF
. | TRBJ2-7 | . | TRBV19 | TGTGCCAGTAGTACTACGTACCTCTCCTACGAGCAGTACTTC | CASSTTYLSYEQYF
. | TRBJ2-3 | . | TRBV5-8 | TGTGCCAGCAGCTCAACAAGAGAGGGTACAGATACGCAGTATTTT | CASSSTREGTDTQYF
. | TRBJ2-2 | . | TRBV18 | TGTGCCAGCTCACCAAACCCCTCCGGGGAGCTGTTTTTT | CASSPNPSGELFF
. | TRBJ2-7 | TRBD2 | TRBV19 | TGTGCCAGTAAACAGACCCATAGCGGGAGGGAGGGCGAGCAGTACTTC | CASKQTHSGREGEQYF
few | TRBJ2-5 | . | TRBV6-2/TRBV6-3 | TGTGCCAGCAGTCACCAAGAGACCCAGTACTTC | CASSHQETQYF
. | TRBJ2-1 | TRBD2 | TRBV19 | TGTGCCAGTAGTATCGTAGCGGGAGGGCCGAGTGAGCAGTTCTTC | CASSIVAGGPSEQFF
. | TRBJ2-1 | TRBD1 | TRBV5-1 | TGCGCCAGCAGCTTCGGACAGGGTCTTAATGAGCAGTTCTTC | CASSFGQGLNEQFF
. | TRBJ1-2 | TRBD1 | TRBV6-2/TRBV6-3 | TGTGCCAGCAGTCCCTCGGGACAGGGAACCTATGGCTACACCTTC | CASSPSGQGTYGYTF
once | TRBJ1-4 | . | TRBV29-1 | TGCAGCGTTGCCCGGGGGCCTAATGAAAAACTGTTTTTT | CSVARGPNEKLFF
. | TRBJ2-6 | TRBD2 | TRBV5-4 | TGTGCCAGCAGCTTGGGTCTAGCGGTCTTCTCTGGGGCCAACGTCCTGACTTTC | CASSLGLAVFSGANVLTF
. | TRBJ2-2 | . | TRBV7-8 | TGTGCCAGCAGCATGAACGGACAGTACACCGGGGAGCTGTTTTTT | CASSMNGQYTGELFF
. | TRBJ2-1 | TRBD2 | TRBV5-1 | TGCGCCAGCAGCGGACGGGGGGTGATCTACAATGAGCAGTTCTTC | CASSGRGVIYNEQFF
. | TRBJ2-1 | . | TRBV9 | TGTGCCAGCAGCCCCCATCTAGTTTCCTACAATGAGCAGTTCTTC | CASSPHLVSYNEQFF
. | TRBJ2-7 | . | TRBV6-6 | TGTGCCAGCAGTCAGGGAGAGGTATACTCCTACGAGCAGTACTTC | CASSQGEVYSYEQYF
. | TRBJ2-6 | TRBD1 | TRBV2 | TGTGCCAGCAAGGACAGGGGATCCGTCCTGACTTTC | CASKDRGSVLTF
. | TRBJ2-7 | . | TRBV7-2 | TGTGCCAGCAGCTTAGTACTAGCTTGTACTAACGAGCAGTACTTC | CASSLVLACTNEQYF
few | TRBJ1-1 | . | TRBV11-2 | TGTGCCAGCAGCCCCCGACTAGATGTAGCAGCTTTCTTT | CASSPRLDVAAFF
. | TRBJ2-5 | TRBD1 | TRBV29-1 | TGCAGCGTTGTGACAGGGGAGACCCAGTACTTC | CSVVTGETQYF